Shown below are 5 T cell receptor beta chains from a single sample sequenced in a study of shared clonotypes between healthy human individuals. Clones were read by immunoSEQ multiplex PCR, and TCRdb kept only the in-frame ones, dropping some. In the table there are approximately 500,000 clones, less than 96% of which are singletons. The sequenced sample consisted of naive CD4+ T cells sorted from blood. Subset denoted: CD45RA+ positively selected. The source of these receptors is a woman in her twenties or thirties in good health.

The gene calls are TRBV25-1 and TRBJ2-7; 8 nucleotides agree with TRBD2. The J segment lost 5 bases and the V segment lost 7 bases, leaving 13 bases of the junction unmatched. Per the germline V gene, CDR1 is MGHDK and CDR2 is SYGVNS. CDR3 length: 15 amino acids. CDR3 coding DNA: TGTGCCAGCAAGCGCACCGGGACTAGAGGCCACGAGCAGTACTTC. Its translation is CASKRTGTRGHEQYF.

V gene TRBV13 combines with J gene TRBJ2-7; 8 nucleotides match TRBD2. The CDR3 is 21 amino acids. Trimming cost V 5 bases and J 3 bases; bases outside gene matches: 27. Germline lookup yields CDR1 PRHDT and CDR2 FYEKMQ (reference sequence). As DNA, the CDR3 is TGTGCCAGCAGCCCCCCGGTTAAGGCGAGAGGAGCGGGAGCGGTGTACTACGAGCAGTACTTC. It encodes CASSPPVKARGAGAVYYEQYF.

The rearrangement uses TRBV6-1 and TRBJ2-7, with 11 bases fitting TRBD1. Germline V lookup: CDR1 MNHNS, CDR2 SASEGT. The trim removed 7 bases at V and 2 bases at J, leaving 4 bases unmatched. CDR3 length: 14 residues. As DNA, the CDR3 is TGTGCCAGCATTGAGGACAGGGGGCCCTACGAGCAGTACTTC. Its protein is CASIEDRGPYEQYF.

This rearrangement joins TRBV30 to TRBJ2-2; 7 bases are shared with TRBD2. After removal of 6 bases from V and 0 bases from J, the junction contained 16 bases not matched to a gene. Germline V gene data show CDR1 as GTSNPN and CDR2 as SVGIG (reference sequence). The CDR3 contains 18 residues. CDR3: CACLGTNEKASNTGELFF. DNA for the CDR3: TGTGCCTGCCTCGGGACTAACGAGAAAGCTTCGAACACCGGGGAGCTGTTTTTT. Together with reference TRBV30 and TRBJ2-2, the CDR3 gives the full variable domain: SQTIHQWPATLVQPVGSPLSLECTVEGTSNPNLYWYRQAAGRGLQLLFYSVGIGQISSEVPQNLSASRPQDRQFILSSKKLLLSDSGFYLCACLGTNEKASNTGELFFGEGSRLTVL.

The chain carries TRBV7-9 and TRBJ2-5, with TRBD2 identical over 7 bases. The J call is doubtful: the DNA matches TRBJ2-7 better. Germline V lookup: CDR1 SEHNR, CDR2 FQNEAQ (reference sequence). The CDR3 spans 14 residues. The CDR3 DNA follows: TGTGCCAGCGCCCGGGGGGTAGCGGTCTACGAGCAGTACTTC. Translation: CASARGVAVYEQYF.